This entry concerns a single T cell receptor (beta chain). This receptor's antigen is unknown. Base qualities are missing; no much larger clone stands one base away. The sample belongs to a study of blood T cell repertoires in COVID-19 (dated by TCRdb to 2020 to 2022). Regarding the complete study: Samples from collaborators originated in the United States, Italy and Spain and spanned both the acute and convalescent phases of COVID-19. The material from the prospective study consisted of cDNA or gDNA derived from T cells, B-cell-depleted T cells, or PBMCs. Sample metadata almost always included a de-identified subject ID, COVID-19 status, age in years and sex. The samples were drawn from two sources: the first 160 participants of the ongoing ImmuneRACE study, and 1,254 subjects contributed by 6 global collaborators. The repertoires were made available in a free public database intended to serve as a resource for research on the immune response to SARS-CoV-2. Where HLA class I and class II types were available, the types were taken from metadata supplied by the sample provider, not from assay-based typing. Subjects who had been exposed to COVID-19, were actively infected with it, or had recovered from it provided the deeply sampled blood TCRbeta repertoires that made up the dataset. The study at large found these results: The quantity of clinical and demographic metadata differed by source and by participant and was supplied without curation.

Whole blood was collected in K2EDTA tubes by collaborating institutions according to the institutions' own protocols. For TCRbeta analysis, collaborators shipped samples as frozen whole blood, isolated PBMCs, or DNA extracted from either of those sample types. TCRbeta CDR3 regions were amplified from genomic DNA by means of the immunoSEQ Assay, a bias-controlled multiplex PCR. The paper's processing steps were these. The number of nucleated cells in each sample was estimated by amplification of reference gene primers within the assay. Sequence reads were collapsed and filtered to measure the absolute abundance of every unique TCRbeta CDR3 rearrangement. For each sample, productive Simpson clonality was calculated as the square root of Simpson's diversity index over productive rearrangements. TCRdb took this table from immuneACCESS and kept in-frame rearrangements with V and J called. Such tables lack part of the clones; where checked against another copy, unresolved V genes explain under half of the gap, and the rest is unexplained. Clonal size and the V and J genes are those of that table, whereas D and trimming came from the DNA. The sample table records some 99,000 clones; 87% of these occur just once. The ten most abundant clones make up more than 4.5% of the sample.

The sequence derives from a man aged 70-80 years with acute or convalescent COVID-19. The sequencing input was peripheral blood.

The DNA sequence is TGTGCCAGCAGCTCGTCGGGGTCCTATAATTCACCCCTCCACTTT. It codes for CASSSSGSYNSPLHF. The chain couples TRBV7-3 to TRBJ1-6; no D gene can be assigned with confidence. V loses 4 bases of germline sequence and J loses 1 base, and the interval between the two ends is 8 bases. From the cysteine through the phenylalanine, the CDR3 covers 15 amino acids. Only the CDR3 part of the read is kept: 45 bases, read in frame from the first base. CDR1 and CDR2 were assigned from the germline V gene as SGHTA and FQGTGA.